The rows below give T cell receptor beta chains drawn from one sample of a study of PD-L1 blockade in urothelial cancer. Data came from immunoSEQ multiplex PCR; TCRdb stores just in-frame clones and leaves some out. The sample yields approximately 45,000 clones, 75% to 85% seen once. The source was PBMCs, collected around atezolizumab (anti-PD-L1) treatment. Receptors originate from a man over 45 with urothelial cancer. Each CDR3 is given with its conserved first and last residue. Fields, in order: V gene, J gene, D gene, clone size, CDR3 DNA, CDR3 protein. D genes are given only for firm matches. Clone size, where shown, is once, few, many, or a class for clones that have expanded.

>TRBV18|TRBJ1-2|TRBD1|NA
TGTGCCAGCTCACCAGACAGGGATAACTATGGCTACACCTTC
CASSPDRDNYGYTF
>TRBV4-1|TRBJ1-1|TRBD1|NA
TGCGCCAGCAGCCAAAAGCCGGGACAGCTGAACACTGAAGCTTTCTTT
CASSQKPGQLNTEAFF
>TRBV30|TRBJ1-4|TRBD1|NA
TGTGCCTGGAGTGTCTCGGACAGGGCTAATGAAAAACTGTTTTTT
CAWSVSDRANEKLFF
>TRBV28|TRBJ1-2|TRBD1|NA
TGTGCCAGCAGTTTTGACGGGACAGCTAACTATGGCTACACCTTC
CASSFDGTANYGYTF
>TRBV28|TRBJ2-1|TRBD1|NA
TGTGCCAGCACCCTTAGACAGGGGGTCTACAATGAGCAGTTCTTC
CASTLRQGVYNEQFF
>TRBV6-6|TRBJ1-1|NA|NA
TGTGCCAGCCCCTATGACAGGAATTCTGAAGCTTTCTTT
CASPYDRNSEAFF
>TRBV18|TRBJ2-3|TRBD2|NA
TGTGCCAGCTCACCAGATGGGACTAGCGTGGATACGCAGTATTTT
CASSPDGTSVDTQYF
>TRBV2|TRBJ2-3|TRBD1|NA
TGTGCCAGCAACCTGGGACAGGGGTACACAGATACGCAGTATTTT
CASNLGQGYTDTQYF
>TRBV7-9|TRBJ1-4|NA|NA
TGTGCCAGCAGCTTTCCAACCGGCGGCGAAAAACTGTTTTTT
CASSFPTGGEKLFF
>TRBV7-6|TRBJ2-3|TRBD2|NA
TGTGCCAGCAGCTCTCTAGCGGGAGAGGGAGATACGCAGTATTTT
CASSSLAGEGDTQYF
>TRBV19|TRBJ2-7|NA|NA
TGTGCCAGTAGTAATCTTTACGAGCAGTACTTC
CASSNLYEQYF
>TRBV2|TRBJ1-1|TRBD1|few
TGTGCCAGCATCAAGGACAGGACCACGCTTGAAGCTTTCTTT
CASIKDRTTLEAFF
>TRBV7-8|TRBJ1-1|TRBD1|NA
TGTGCCAGCAGACAGGGGTGGGGCACTGAAGCTTTCTTT
CASRQGWGTEAFF
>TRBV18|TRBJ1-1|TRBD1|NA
TGTGCCAGCTCACTCCGGACAGGGAGTATGAACACTGAAGCTTTCTTT
CASSLRTGSMNTEAFF
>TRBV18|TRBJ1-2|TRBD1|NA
TGTGCCAGCTCACCGGGGGACAGATTAAGCTATGGCTACACCTTC
CASSPGDRLSYGYTF
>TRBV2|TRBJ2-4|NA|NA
TGTGCCAGCAGTGATGGTTTGGTCAACCCACTAGCCAAAAACATTCAGTACTTC
CASSDGLVNPLAKNIQYF
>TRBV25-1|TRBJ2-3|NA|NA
TGTGCCAGCAGTGACAACCAGCGGGATACGCAGTATTTT
CASSDNQRDTQYF
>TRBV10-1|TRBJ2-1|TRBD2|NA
TGCGCCAGCAGTGACCCCGGGACTAGCAACGGGAATGAGCAGTTCTTC
CASSDPGTSNGNEQFF
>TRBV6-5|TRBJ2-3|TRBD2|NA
TGTGCCAGCAGCTCAGCGGGGGGCGGGACAGATACGCAGTATTTT
CASSSAGGGTDTQYF
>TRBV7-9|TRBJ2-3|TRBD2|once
TGTGCCAGCTCCCCTCCTAGCGGTGGCACAGATACGCAGTATTTT
CASSPPSGGTDTQYF
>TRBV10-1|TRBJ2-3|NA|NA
TGCGCCAGCAGTGACGTCGGAGGGAGCACAGATACGCAGTATTTT
CASSDVGGSTDTQYF
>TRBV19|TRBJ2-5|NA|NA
TGTGCCAGTAGTCTGGTCAGTCAAGAGACCCAGTACTTC
CASSLVSQETQYF
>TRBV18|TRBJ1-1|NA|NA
TGTGCCAGCTCACCGCTTGTGGGGAGGACTGAAGCTTTCTTT
CASSPLVGRTEAFF
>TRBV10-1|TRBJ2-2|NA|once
TGCGCCACCACCAGAAACCTGAACACCGGGGAGCTGTTTTTT
CATTRNLNTGELFF
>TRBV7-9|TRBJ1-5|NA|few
TGTGCCAGCAGCACATACAATCAGCCCCAGCATTTT
CASSTYNQPQHF
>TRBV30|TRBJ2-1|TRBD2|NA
TGTGCCTGGAGTGTGCTAGCGGGACCTCCATCCTACAATGAGCAGTTCTTC
CAWSVLAGPPSYNEQFF
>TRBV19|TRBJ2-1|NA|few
TGTGCCAGTAGAAGTCTGGGGGGCAATGAGCAGTTCTTC
CASRSLGGNEQFF
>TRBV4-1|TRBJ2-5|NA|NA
TGCGCCAGCAGCCAAGAGCCAGGAAAAGAGACCCAGTACTTC
CASSQEPGKETQYF
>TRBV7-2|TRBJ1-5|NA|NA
TGTGCCAGCAGCTTAGCGAGACAGGAGAATCAGCCCCAGCATTTT
CASSLARQENQPQHF